This TCR beta chain was recovered during a study of blood T cell repertoires in COVID-19 (dated by TCRdb to between 2020 and 2021). Background for the entire study: Collaborator samples came from the United States, Italy and Spain and covered acute and convalescent phases of COVID-19. A freely available public database, intended as a resource for researchers studying the immune response to SARS-CoV-2, is where the repertoires were released. Where HLA class I and class II types were available, the types were taken from metadata supplied by the sample provider, not from assay-based typing. The dataset comprised deeply sampled blood TCRbeta repertoires from subjects exposed to, actively infected with, or recovered from COVID-19. The material from the prospective study consisted of cDNA or gDNA derived from T cells, B-cell-depleted T cells, or PBMCs. The samples were drawn from the first 160 participants of the ongoing ImmuneRACE study and from 1,254 subjects provided by 6 global collaborators. Nearly every sample came with metadata listing a de-identified subject ID, COVID-19 status, age in years and sex. What the work shows at the level of the full study, not this receptor alone: The amount of clinical and demographic metadata varied by source and participant and was provided uncurated.

Concerning this clone: Its antigen is not yet known. The input lacks base qualities; no much larger clone sits a single base away.

The germline ends are 12 bases apart after V is trimmed by 5 bases and J by 4 bases. From its cysteine to its phenylalanine, the CDR3 spans 13 amino acids. Just the 39-base CDR3 DNA is kept, in frame starting at base 1. Looking up the germline V gene yields CDR1 SNHLY and CDR2 FYNNEI. TCRbeta CDR3 regions were amplified from genomic DNA by means of the immunoSEQ Assay, a bias-controlled multiplex PCR. Processing in the source paper ran as follows. The number of nucleated cells in each sample was estimated by amplification of reference gene primers within the assay. Sequence reads were collapsed and filtered to measure the absolute abundance of every unique TCRbeta CDR3 rearrangement. For each sample, productive Simpson clonality was calculated by taking the square root of Simpson's diversity index across productive rearrangements. The table was pulled from immuneACCESS by TCRdb, which kept in-frame rearrangements only. Such tables lose some clones; where checked, under half of the loss comes from unresolved V genes, and the rest has no known cause. Clonal size and the V and J genes are those of that table, whereas D and trimming came from the DNA. The sample contains 140,000 to 150,000 clones, 80% of them found a single time. The ten biggest clones cover roughly 13% of the sample.

Collaborating institutions collected whole blood in K2EDTA tubes following their own protocols. Collaborator samples were shipped for TCRbeta analysis as frozen whole blood, isolated PBMCs, or DNA extracted from either sample type. The rearranged segments are TRBV2 and TRBJ2-7, with a weak D call of TRBD1 (6 bases match). Sequenced input: peripheral blood. The sequence was obtained from a man between 60 and 75 years old with active or convalescent COVID-19. The CDR3 corresponds to CASSPGTLYEQYF. Read as DNA, the sequence is TGTGCCAGCAGTCCCGGGACACTTTACGAGCAGTACTTC.